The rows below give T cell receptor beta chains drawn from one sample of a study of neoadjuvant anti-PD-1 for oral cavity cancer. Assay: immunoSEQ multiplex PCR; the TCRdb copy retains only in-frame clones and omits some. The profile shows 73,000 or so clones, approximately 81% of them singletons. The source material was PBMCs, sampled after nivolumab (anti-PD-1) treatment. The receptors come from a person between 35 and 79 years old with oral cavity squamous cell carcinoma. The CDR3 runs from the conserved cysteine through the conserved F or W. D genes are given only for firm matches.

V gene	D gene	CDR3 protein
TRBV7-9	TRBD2	CASSSGTSGHNTGELFF
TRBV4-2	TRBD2	CASSQGLAGPNYEQYF
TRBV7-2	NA	CASSPGPRGNEQFF
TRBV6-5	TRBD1	CASNIHLGQGQPFF
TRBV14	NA	CASSQVGGATNEKLFF
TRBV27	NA	CASSFIEGTETQYF
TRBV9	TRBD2	CATGGGLEIHEQYF
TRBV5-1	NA	CASSLSGAPNTGELFF
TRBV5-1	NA	CASSLAGYLNTGELFF
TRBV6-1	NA	CASSPVRLEAQYF
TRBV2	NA	CASSERGDEQYF
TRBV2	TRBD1	CASRSGQGSYEQYF
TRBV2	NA	CASIPTLYNTEAFF
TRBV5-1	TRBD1	CASSPDREGGYTF
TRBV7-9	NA	CASSLGSLSRYTGELFF
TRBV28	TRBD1	CASDRVNTEAFF
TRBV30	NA	CAWSVRGRGNTIYF
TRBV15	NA	CATSRDPQGTDTQYF
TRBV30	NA	CAWKGGGGTEAFF
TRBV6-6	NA	CASSYSRGSNQPQHF
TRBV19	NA	CASSIGGNPYNEQFF
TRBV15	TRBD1	CATSRGRTGTYEQYF